A selection of T cell receptor beta chains follows, all from one sample in a study of regulatory T cells in long-lasting Graves disease. Each CDR3 protein gets one entry after TCRdb re-called the multiplex PCR reads with MiXCR. In the table there are a few hundred thousand distinct CDR3 sequences, about 23% of which are singletons. Material: peripheral blood mononuclear cells (PBMCs), obtained when the disease was refractory, from a patient treated with antithyroid drugs. Receptors were obtained from a woman aged 35 to 49 with Graves disease. The CDR3 runs from the conserved cysteine through the conserved F or W. The D gene is left open where the match is weak. The listing skips clone size in some rows; elsewhere it reads once, few, many or a size class.

j_gene,v_gene,abundance,d_gene,CDR3aa,CDR3nt
TRBJ1-5,TRBV2,few,NA,CASSLEVAAAGRFGSNQPQHF,TGTGCCAGCAGCTTAGAAGTCGCGGCCGCAGGGCGGTTCGGGAGCAATCAGCCCCAGCATTTT
TRBJ2-5,TRBV13,many,NA,CASKDRNEETQYF,TGTGCCAGCAAGGACAGAAACGAAGAGACCCAGTACTTC
TRBJ2-7,TRBV20-1,NA,NA,CSATGLKDEQYF,TGCAGTGCCACAGGGTTGAAGGACGAGCAGTACTTC
TRBJ2-7,TRBV7-2,many,TRBD2,CASSLLAGDYEQYF,TGTGCCAGCAGCTTACTAGCGGGAGACTACGAGCAGTACTTC
TRBJ2-7,TRBV28,NA,NA,CASSFSGRGVYEQYF,TGTGCCAGCAGTTTTTCTGGGCGCGGGGTCTACGAGCAGTACTTC
TRBJ1-1,TRBV28,many,NA,CASSLGGKYTEAFF,TGTGCCAGCAGTTTAGGGGGCAAGTACACTGAAGCTTTCTTT
TRBJ2-1,TRBV27,NA,TRBD2,CAGTSGTRSNEQFF,TGTGCCGGCACCTCCGGGACTAGAAGCAATGAGCAGTTCTTC
TRBJ1-5,TRBV19,few,NA,CASSILSRSRQPQHF,TGTGCCAGTAGTATTCTCAGCAGGTCTCGGCAGCCCCAGCATTTT
TRBJ2-6,TRBV12-3/TRBV12-4,few,NA,CASPGAPTGPSSGANVLTF,TGTGCCAGCCCCGGGGCCCCCACTGGGCCCAGCTCTGGGGCCAACGTCCTGACTTTC
TRBJ1-2,TRBV10-2,NA,NA,CASSRKDCNYGYTF,TGCGCCAGCAGCCGAAAGGACTGCAACTATGGCTACACCTTC
TRBJ1-2,TRBV10-3,few,NA,CAISEFPGRHAYGYTF,TGTGCCATCAGTGAGTTCCCGGGCAGGCATGCCTATGGCTACACCTTC
TRBJ1-5,TRBV28,NA,NA,CASGTLNQPQHF,TGTGCCAGCGGGACGTTAAATCAGCCCCAGCATTTT
TRBJ2-5,TRBV15,many,TRBD2,CATSGRLAGQETQYF,TGTGCCACCAGCGGACGACTAGCGGGACAAGAGACCCAGTACTTC
TRBJ2-7,TRBV20-1,many,NA,CSARRAVDEQYF,TGCAGTGCTCGGAGGGCCGTCGACGAGCAGTACTTC
TRBJ1-6,TRBV27,many,TRBD1,CASQGQGVRFSPLHF,TGTGCCAGCCAAGGACAGGGCGTGAGATTCTCACCCCTCCACTTT
TRBJ2-1,TRBV28,few,NA,CASRAQGKYNEQFF,TGTGCCAGCAGGGCCCAAGGGAAGTACAATGAGCAGTTCTTC
TRBJ2-7,TRBV20-1,many,NA,CSADKQREQYF,TGCAGTGCCGACAAGCAGCGCGAGCAGTACTTC
TRBJ1-1,TRBV15,many,TRBD1,CATSRGQGNTEAFF,TGTGCCACCAGCAGGGGACAGGGGAACACTGAAGCTTTCTTT
TRBJ2-2,TRBV29-1,few,NA,CSVLGAGNTGELFF,TGCAGCGTTTTGGGGGCTGGGAACACCGGGGAGCTGTTTTTT
TRBJ2-7,TRBV14,many,NA,CASSPFLRHEQYF,TGTGCCAGCAGCCCCTTTCTACGCCACGAGCAGTACTTC
TRBJ2-5,TRBV28,few,NA,CASSSIRGWKLQETQYF,TGTGCCAGCAGTTCGATAAGAGGGTGGAAACTTCAAGAGACCCAGTACTTC
TRBJ2-1,TRBV7-9,NA,NA,CASSLADEQFF,TGTGCCAGCAGCTTAGCCGATGAGCAGTTCTTC
TRBJ1-6,TRBV20-1,many,TRBD1,CSAGGSSYNSPLHF,TGCAGTGCAGGGGGCAGCTCCTATAATTCACCCCTCCACTTT
TRBJ1-2,TRBV6-1,many,TRBD1,CASSEGQGAFYGYTF,TGTGCCAGCAGTGAAGGACAGGGGGCATTCTATGGCTACACCTTC
TRBJ1-2,TRBV28,many,NA,CASSSSGEPNNYGYTF,TGTGCCAGCAGTTCCTCCGGGGAACCAAATAACTATGGCTACACCTTC
TRBJ1-1,TRBV28,many,TRBD1,CASSSRTGRSAEAFF,TGTGCCAGCAGTTCTCGGACAGGGAGGAGTGCTGAAGCTTTCTTT
TRBJ2-4,TRBV11-2,many,TRBD1,CASSLGQNRIAKNIQYF,TGTGCCAGCAGCTTGGGACAGAATCGAATAGCCAAAAACATTCAGTACTTC
TRBJ1-5,TRBV3-1,NA,NA,CASSRGDNQPQHF,TGTGCCAGCAGCCGAGGGGACAATCAGCCCCAGCATTTT
TRBJ1-1,TRBV2,many,TRBD1,CASRSTGAGTEAFF,TGTGCCAGCAGATCGACAGGGGCGGGCACTGAAGCTTTCTTT
TRBJ1-1,TRBV5-1,few,NA,CASTIRLGAGTEAFF,TGCGCCAGCACCATTCGACTAGGAGCGGGCACTGAAGCTTTCTTT
TRBJ1-4,TRBV28,NA,NA,CASSSGGGGGFEKLFF,TGTGCCAGCAGCTCCGGGGGTGGGGGGGGGTTCGAAAAACTGTTTTTT
TRBJ1-5,TRBV6-2/TRBV6-3,many,TRBD1,CASRDRGQRNQPQHF,TGTGCCAGCAGGGACAGGGGCCAACGCAATCAGCCCCAGCATTTT
TRBJ2-4,TRBV12-3/TRBV12-4,many,TRBD2,CASSLRTGSSGGTF,TGTGCCAGCAGTTTGAGGACAGGATCTAGCGGGGGTACCTTC
TRBJ1-1,TRBV27,many,NA,CASSLSWGNTEAFF,TGTGCCAGCAGTTTATCGTGGGGGAACACTGAAGCTTTCTTT
TRBJ2-5,TRBV28,many,NA,CASSYGSKVGTQYF,TGTGCCAGCAGCTATGGCAGTAAGGTGGGGACCCAGTACTTC
TRBJ2-2,TRBV12-3/TRBV12-4,many,TRBD2,CASSRRLAGAIGELFF,TGTGCCAGCAGTCGGCGACTAGCGGGAGCGATCGGGGAGCTGTTTTTT
TRBJ2-3,TRBV27,NA,TRBD2,CASRTLAGGFTDTQYF,TGTGCCAGCAGGACACTAGCGGGAGGTTTCACAGATACGCAGTATTTT
TRBJ2-5,TRBV7-8,NA,NA,CASSLELAPGETQYF,TGTGCCAGCAGCTTAGAATTGGCTCCCGGGGAGACCCAGTACTTC
TRBJ1-2,TRBV9,few,NA,CASSVEKRRTDQSNYGYTF,TGTGCCAGCAGCGTAGAGAAGAGAAGGACAGACCAAAGTAACTATGGCTACACCTTC
TRBJ2-5,TRBV24-1,many,NA,CATAPGTLQETQYF,TGTGCCACGGCCCCCGGGACACTACAAGAGACCCAGTACTTC
TRBJ1-1,TRBV5-5,NA,TRBD1,CASRGPDRELNTEAFF,TGTGCCAGCAGGGGCCCAGACAGGGAGTTGAATACTGAAGCTTTCTTT
TRBJ2-7,TRBV11-2,many,TRBD2,CASSLGLSREGLIEQYF,TGTGCCAGCAGCTTGGGTCTTAGCCGGGAGGGCTTAATCGAGCAGTACTTC
TRBJ2-5,TRBV6-5,many,TRBD2,CASSYGGSGETQYF,TGTGCCAGCAGTTACGGCGGGAGTGGAGAGACCCAGTACTTC
TRBJ1-5,TRBV19,few,NA,CASSIGLGDGNQPQHF,TGTGCCAGTAGTATAGGGTTAGGGGACGGCAATCAGCCCCAGCATTTT
TRBJ2-5,TRBV10-2,NA,NA,CASSEQTIQTQYF,TGCGCCAGCAGTGAGCAGACTATTCAGACCCAGTACTTC
TRBJ2-7,TRBV9,few,NA,CASSVAAQYYEQYF,TGTGCCAGCAGCGTAGCCGCCCAGTACTACGAGCAGTACTTC
TRBJ2-7,TRBV20-1,NA,NA,CSVSNWGRTYEQYF,TGCAGTGTGTCAAATTGGGGGCGAACCTACGAGCAGTACTTC
TRBJ1-2,TRBV5-1,NA,NA,CASSLVPGADYGYTF,TGCGCCAGCAGCTTGGTTCCTGGGGCCGACTATGGCTACACCTTC
TRBJ2-2,TRBV6-1,few,NA,CASSEVALNTGELFF,TGTGCCAGCAGTGAAGTAGCCCTCAACACCGGGGAGCTGTTTTTT
TRBJ2-5,TRBV7-9,many,TRBD2,CASSNTAGGFLETQYF,TGTGCCAGCAGCAATACGGCGGGAGGGTTTCTAGAGACCCAGTACTTC
TRBJ1-2,TRBV2,NA,NA,CASSFRGGDYGYTF,TGTGCCAGCAGCTTTCGGGGGGGGGACTATGGCTACACCTTC
TRBJ2-4,TRBV28,many,NA,CASSWKGEGKNIQYF,TGTGCCAGCAGTTGGAAGGGGGAGGGCAAAAACATTCAGTACTTC
TRBJ2-7,TRBV27,many,TRBD2,CASTNLLTSGRGEQYF,TGTGCCAGCACAAACCTACTGACTAGCGGGAGGGGTGAGCAGTACTTC
TRBJ2-5,TRBV28,many,NA,CASSTRQAIQETQYF,TGTGCCAGCAGTACACGACAGGCTATCCAAGAGACCCAGTACTTC
TRBJ2-5,TRBV29-1,many,NA,CSVEDLQLGIGTQYF,TGCAGCGTTGAAGATCTTCAACTAGGGATAGGGACCCAGTACTTC